The source of this T cell receptor (beta chain) is a study of blood T cell repertoires in COVID-19. From germline, CDR1 is SEHNR and CDR2 FQNEAQ (reference sequence). V lost 5 bases to trimming and J lost 4 bases; unmatched junction nucleotides: 5. This CDR3 spans 16 amino acids. Generated by immunoSEQ multiplex PCR, the TCRdb table keeps only in-frame clones and is missing some. The table records around 370,000 clones, over 80% of them present only once. The chain has TRBV7-9 and TRBJ2-5; 15 bases match TRBD2. The sequence came from a woman aged 50 to 60 with COVID-19, enrolled during active disease. Specimen: peripheral blood. In DNA, the CDR3 is TGTGCCAGCAGCACCCGGACTAGCGGGAGGGGAGAGACCCAGTACTTC. Amino acids: CASSTRTSGRGETQYF.